These T cell receptor beta chains were read from a single sample in a study of blood T cell repertoires in COVID-19. Measured with immunoSEQ multiplex PCR; TCRdb has only the in-frame clones, and not every one. This sample has roughly 290,000 clones, with approximately 85% found just once. Sequencing used PBMCs or T cells enriched from blood (not recorded which). The receptors here all came from a young man who had recovered from COVID-19. Each CDR3 is given with its conserved first and last residue. A D gene is named only where the DNA matches it firmly. Only some rows state a clone size, as once, few, many or a class for expanded clones.

14	.	.	TRBV19	TRBJ1-6	TGTGCCAGTAGTATCGTGGCAGGGAATTCACCCCTCCACTTT	CASSIVAGNSPLHF
17	few	.	TRBV9	TRBJ2-6	TGTGCCAGCAGCGTAGTCGGGTTTAGCCCTGGGGCCAACGTCCTGACTTTC	CASSVVGFSPGANVLTF
15	.	.	TRBV5-5	TRBJ1-6	TGTGCCAGCAGCCTGATCAGGGGTCCCTATTCACCCCTCCACTTT	CASSLIRGPYSPLHF
15	.	TRBD2	TRBV5-4	TRBJ2-1	TGTGCCAGCAGCTTGGCTAGCGGGTCCTACAATGAGCAGTTCTTC	CASSLASGSYNEQFF
15	.	.	TRBV5-1	TRBJ1-1	TGCGCCAGCAGCCCCCGTACGGGGGTAGGCACTGAAGCTTTCTTT	CASSPRTGVGTEAFF
13	.	.	TRBV12-3/TRBV12-4	TRBJ1-2	TGTGCCAGCAGTTCGGGTCCTAACTATGGCTACACCTTC	CASSSGPNYGYTF
16	.	TRBD2	TRBV3-1/TRBV3-2	TRBJ2-5	TGTGCCAGCAGCTTAAGACTAGCGGGGAATACAGAGACCCAGTACTTC	CASSLRLAGNTETQYF
15	.	TRBD1	TRBV9	TRBJ1-2	TGTGCCAGCAGCCCTTTGACAGGGGGGCTATATGGCTACACCTTC	CASSPLTGGLYGYTF
10	once	.	TRBV2	TRBJ1-1	TGTGCCAGCATAGACAGTAAAGCTTTCTTT	CASIDSKAFF
16	.	.	TRBV3-1/TRBV3-2	TRBJ1-1	TGTGCCAGCAGCCAAGATTACGGGAGAAGGAACACTGAAGCTTTCTTT	CASSQDYGRRNTEAFF
20	.	TRBD2	TRBV6-1	TRBJ2-3	TGTGCCAGCAGTGAAGTTTTAGGACTAGCGGGGGGGCGAAGCACAGATACGCAGTATTTT	CASSEVLGLAGGRSTDTQYF
16	.	TRBD1	TRBV24-1	TRBJ1-2	TGTGCCACCAGCCCCGGGACAGTGGGATCTATCGCTGGCTACACCTTC	CATSPGTVGSIAGYTF
16	few	TRBD1	TRBV4-1	TRBJ2-7	TGCGCCAGCAGCCAAGTTCTAGGGACAGCCTACTACGAGCAGTACTTC	CASSQVLGTAYYEQYF
13	.	.	TRBV6-2/TRBV6-3	TRBJ2-5	TGTGCCAGCAGTTACGGGAGGTTGGAGACCCAGTACTTC	CASSYGRLETQYF
15	.	TRBD2	TRBV6-4	TRBJ2-5	TGTGCCAGCAGTGAAACTAGCGGGGGCCAAGAGACCCAGTACTTC	CASSETSGGQETQYF
13	.	TRBD1	TRBV11-3	TRBJ2-1	TGTGCCAGCAGCTTTGGACAGGGGAGTGAGCAGTTCTTC	CASSFGQGSEQFF
16	few	.	TRBV5-1	TRBJ1-6	TGCGCCAGCAGCTTGGCCACAGGGCCGTATAATTCACCCCTCCACTTT	CASSLATGPYNSPLHF
16	.	TRBD1	TRBV7-2	TRBJ1-5	TGTGCCAGCAGCTTAAACGGACAGGGGTCCGGTCAGCCCCAGCATTTT	CASSLNGQGSGQPQHF
14	.	.	TRBV3-1/TRBV3-2	TRBJ2-7	TGTGCCAGCAGCCTGCGGGGCAGCATCTACGAGCAGTACTTC	CASSLRGSIYEQYF
18	once	TRBD1	TRBV19	TRBJ2-5	TGTGCCAGTAGTATAATGGGACAGGGGGCGTTCGGCCAAGAGACCCAGTACTTC	CASSIMGQGAFGQETQYF
16	.	TRBD2	TRBV19	TRBJ2-1	TGTGCCAGTAGTGGCCTCGGGGGGTACTCCTACAATGAGCAGTTCTTC	CASSGLGGYSYNEQFF
16	.	.	TRBV9	TRBJ2-1	TGTGCCAGCAGCCCCCGGGGGGCCAACTCCTACAATGAGCAGTTCTTC	CASSPRGANSYNEQFF
15	.	.	TRBV5-1	TRBJ1-1	TGCGCCAGCAGCTTTGGACACCAGGGTTACGCTGAAGCTTTCTTT	CASSFGHQGYAEAFF
15	.	TRBD1	TRBV3-1/TRBV3-2	TRBJ1-5	TGTGCCAGCAGCCAAGGGACAGGGCAAAATCAGCCCCAGCATTTT	CASSQGTGQNQPQHF
14	.	.	TRBV7-8	TRBJ2-3	TGTGCCAGCAGCTTAGTAGCCGGCACAGATACGCAGTATTTT	CASSLVAGTDTQYF
16	once	TRBD1	TRBV14	TRBJ1-2	TGTGCCAGCAGCCATACTGGGACAGGGCCGCACTATGGCTACACCTTC	CASSHTGTGPHYGYTF
13	.	.	TRBV24-1	TRBJ2-5	TGTGCCACCAGTGAGGAGGGAAGAGAGACCCAGTACTTC	CATSEEGRETQYF
16	.	TRBD1	TRBV7-2	TRBJ2-1	TGTGCCAGCAGCTTTCTCCCGGGACAGGGGGCATATGAGCAGTTCTTC	CASSFLPGQGAYEQFF
14	.	TRBD1	TRBV29-1	TRBJ1-2	TGCAGCGTTGAAATAGGGACAGGGTGCAATGGCTACACCTTC	CSVEIGTGCNGYTF
15	.	TRBD1	TRBV3-1/TRBV3-2	TRBJ1-1	TGTGCCAGCAGCCTCCACGGGACAGGGCTAACTGAAGCTTTCTTT	CASSLHGTGLTEAFF
13	.	TRBD1	TRBV11-2	TRBJ2-7	TGTGCCAGCAGCCCCTCGGACAGGGACGAGCAGTACTTC	CASSPSDRDEQYF